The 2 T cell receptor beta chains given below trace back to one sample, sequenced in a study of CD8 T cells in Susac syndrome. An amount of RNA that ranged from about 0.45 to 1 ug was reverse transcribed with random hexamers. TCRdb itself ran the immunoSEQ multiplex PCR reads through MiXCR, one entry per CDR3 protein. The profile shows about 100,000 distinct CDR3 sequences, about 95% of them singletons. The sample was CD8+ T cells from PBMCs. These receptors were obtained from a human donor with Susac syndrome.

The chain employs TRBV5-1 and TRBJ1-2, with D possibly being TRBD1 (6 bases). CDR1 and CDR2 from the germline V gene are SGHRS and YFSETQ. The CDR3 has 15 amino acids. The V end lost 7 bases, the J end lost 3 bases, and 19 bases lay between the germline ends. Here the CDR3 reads CASRPAGAGDYGYTF. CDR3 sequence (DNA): TGCGCCAGCCGCCCGGCGGGGGCAGGGGACTATGGCTACACCTTC.

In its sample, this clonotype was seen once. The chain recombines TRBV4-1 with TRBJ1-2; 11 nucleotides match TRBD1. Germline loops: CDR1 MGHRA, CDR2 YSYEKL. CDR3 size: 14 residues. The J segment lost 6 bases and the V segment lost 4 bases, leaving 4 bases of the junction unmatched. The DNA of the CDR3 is TGCGCCAGCAGCCTACGGGACAGGGGGGATGGCTACACCTTC. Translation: CASSLRDRGDGYTF.